Described below is a single TCR beta chain sequence and its context. Its antigen is not known. One entry per CDR3 protein results from TCRdb running MiXCR on the reads. The data show some 590,000 distinct CDR3 sequences, with about 40% seen just once and 48% held by the top ten. The CDR3 is 13 residues long. The J segment lost 5 bases and the V segment lost 3 bases, leaving 3 bases of the junction unmatched. The germline CDR1 and CDR2 sequences are DFQATT and SNEGSKA (reference sequence). The sample originates from a study of T cell repertoires in cytomegalovirus infection. General study findings and limits: Cumulative frequency (of public TCR beta family members) identified carriers of CMV plus the relevant HLA.

The clonotype originates from a human donor in good health (CMV status not recorded). Some clones in this sample may be carry-over from other donors' samples. Sequenced here: cultured PBMCs, sampled from culture after CMV antigen stimulation. V and J are TRBV20-1 and TRBJ1-5, with 8 positions matching TRBD1. The CDR3 nucleotides read TGCAGTGCTAGGACAGGGGTTGATCAGCCCCAGCATTTT. Protein sequence: CSARTGVDQPQHF.